This T cell receptor beta chain is from a study of cytomegalovirus exposure and HLA in healthy donors. Study-level information: Per a later analysis, the 666 first-cohort and 100 to 150 validation repertoires shared one platform.

Clones were read by immunoSEQ multiplex PCR, and TCRdb kept only the in-frame ones, dropping some. The sample carries 82,000 or so clones, 85% to 95% recorded once. Material: PBMCs. This clonotype was sampled from a man younger than 35 in good health and CMV-seronegative.

CDR3 region: CAWSVGAGGHTDTQYF. The CDR3 nucleotides are TGTGCCTGGAGTGTAGGAGCGGGAGGGCACACAGATACGCAGTATTTT. The genes are TRBV30 and TRBJ2-3; the match to TRBD2 covers 10 bases. Germline CDR1 reads GTSNPN; CDR2 reads SVGIG (reference sequence). The ends lost 0 bases at V and 2 bases at J; junction bases unmatched: 5. The CDR3 is 16 amino acids.